Here is one T cell receptor beta chain with its context. What it binds is not known. The sample belongs to a study of shared clonotypes between healthy human individuals. Study as a whole: The study drew on two women and a few men aged 18 to 49 as donors. Study-level points and caveats: Depth of sequencing was expected to influence donor clonotype sharing.

With CCR7-negative CD45RA+ TemRA cells, CD45RO+ cells were combined in CD8 memory. The data were produced by immunoSEQ multiplex PCR, yet TCRdb's version contains in-frame clones alone and is incomplete. The sample lists approximately 400,000 clones; 90% to 97% were seen once. This receptor was identified in a man aged 25-45 years in good health. Source material: memory CD8+ T cells sorted from blood. Subset in this sample: CD45RO+ cells pooled with CCR7-negative TemRA cells.

CDR3 in amino acids: CASNAARNTGELFF. The CDR3 nucleotides are TGTGCCAGCAATGCGGCCCGTAACACCGGGGAGCTGTTTTTT. The chain couples TRBV6-1 to TRBJ2-2; D is uncertain. The CDR3 sequence is 14 residues long. Trimming stripped 7 bases from V and 2 bases from J, with 11 bases between. CDR1 is MNHNS, CDR2 SASEGT, per germline.